The entry that follows covers one TCR beta chain sequence. What it binds is unknown. The data are from a study of OX40 agonist ivuxolimab in advanced cancers. Trimming took 2 bases from V and 5 from J; bases not matched to a gene: 9. The CDR3 is made up of 16 amino acids. Germline CDR1 MGHRA, CDR2 YSYEKL. Notes on the study in general: The study observed clonal expansion of CD4+ and CD8+ blood T cells by week 6 at 0.1 to 3.0 mg/kg.

Libraries were prepared by immunoSEQ multiplex PCR; TCRdb keeps only in-frame clonotypes and omits some of them. This sample has more than 50,000 clones; 65% to 85% occur once, and the top ten carry approximately 4.5%. The V and J genes are TRBV4-1 and TRBJ2-3; 8 bases are a match to TRBD2. The material sequenced was CD4+ or CD8+ T cells sorted from blood, taken in a trial of the OX40 agonist ivuxolimab. This clonotype was obtained from an adult with an advanced solid tumor such as melanoma, head and neck, liver or kidney cancer. The CDR3 DNA is TGCGCCAGCAGCCAAAGAGGAGCGGGAGAAGAAGATACGCAGTATTTT. Its translation is CASSQRGAGEEDTQYF.